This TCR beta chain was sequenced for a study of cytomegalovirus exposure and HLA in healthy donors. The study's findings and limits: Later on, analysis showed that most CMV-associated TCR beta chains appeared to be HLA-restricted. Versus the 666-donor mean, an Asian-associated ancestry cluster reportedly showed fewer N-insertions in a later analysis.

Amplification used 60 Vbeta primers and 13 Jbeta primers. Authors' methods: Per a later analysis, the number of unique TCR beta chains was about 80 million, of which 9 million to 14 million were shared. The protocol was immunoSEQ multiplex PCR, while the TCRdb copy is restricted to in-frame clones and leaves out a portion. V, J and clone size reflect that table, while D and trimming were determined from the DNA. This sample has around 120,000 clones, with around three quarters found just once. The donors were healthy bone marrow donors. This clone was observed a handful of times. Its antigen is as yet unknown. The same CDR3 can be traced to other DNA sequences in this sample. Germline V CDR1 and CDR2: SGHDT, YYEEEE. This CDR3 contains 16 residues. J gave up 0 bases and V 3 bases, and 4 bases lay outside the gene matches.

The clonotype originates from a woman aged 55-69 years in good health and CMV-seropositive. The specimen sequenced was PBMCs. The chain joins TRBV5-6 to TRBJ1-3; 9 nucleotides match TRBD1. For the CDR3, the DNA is TGTGCCAGCAGCTGGACAGGGGACTACTCTGGAAACACCATATATTTT. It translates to CASSWTGDYSGNTIYF.